These 20 T cell receptor beta chains came from one sample sequenced in a study of blood T cell repertoires in COVID-19. Only in-frame clones appear in the TCRdb table, and some are missing; sequencing was by immunoSEQ multiplex PCR. The table records about 280,000 clones, over 75% of them present only once. The sequenced material came from peripheral blood. The receptors originated from a man in his late teens or twenties with active or convalescent COVID-19.

The CDR3 DNA reads as TGTGCCAGCAGGCGAGTAGGAGGTTCACCCCTCCACTTT. It translates to CASRRVGGSPLHF. This chain links TRBV12-3 or TRBV12-4 with TRBJ1-6; D gene unclear. V lost 6 bases, J lost 9 bases, and 12 bases lay in between. This CDR3 has 13 amino acids.

The chain carries TRBV6-4 and TRBJ1-1; D call uncertain. Trimming removed 6 bases at V and 5 bases at J, with 16 bases between. This CDR3 comprises 14 residues. Looked up from germline, CDR1 is MRHNA and CDR2 is SNTAGT. The CDR3 sequence is CASRFNDEVTEAFF. In DNA form, the CDR3 reads TGTGCCAGCAGATTTAACGACGAGGTAACTGAAGCTTTCTTT.

The CDR3 DNA reads TGTGCCAGCAGCTTGGTACAGGGAAACTATGGCTACACCTTC. Amino acids: CASSLVQGNYGYTF. The gene calls are TRBV11-2 and TRBJ1-2; the D gene is possibly TRBD1 (6 bases). The V end lost 3 bases, the J end lost 2 bases, and 10 bases lay between the germline ends. There are 14 residues in the CDR3. Germline CDR1 SGHAT, CDR2 FQNNGV.

The rearrangement uses TRBV6-2 or TRBV6-3 and TRBJ1-5, with 7 positions matching TRBD1. V lost 6 bases, J lost 0 bases, and 14 bases stayed unmatched. The CDR3 is 18 amino acids. CDR1 is MNHEY, CDR2 SVGEGT, per germline. CDR3 protein: CASSSGQEIYNSNQPQHF. CDR3 DNA: TGTGCCAGCAGCTCTGGACAGGAGATCTACAATAGCAATCAGCCCCAGCATTTT.

Notes on this clone: The junction and the germline gene differ at one end; a read error may be behind it. The rearrangement uses TRBV4-3 and TRBJ1-6; D not resolved. CDR1 and CDR2 (germline): LGHNA, YSLEER. This CDR3 spans 13 amino acids. The DNA of the CDR3 is TGCGCCAGCAGCCAAGAATATATTTCACCCCTCCACTTT. The encoded protein is CASSQEYISPLHF.

This chain links TRBV12-3 or TRBV12-4 with TRBJ2-7; no clear D gene. V lost 3 bases, J lost 3 bases, and 9 bases lay in between. The CDR3 totals 13 residues. The CDR3 nucleotides read TGTGCCAGCAGTTTTAATCCGTTCTACGAGCAGTACTTC. Protein: CASSFNPFYEQYF.

The V call is TRBV2, the J call TRBJ1-1; 7 nucleotides align to TRBD1. The CDR3 is made up of 15 amino acids. Per the germline V gene, CDR1 is SNHLY and CDR2 is FYNNEI. The V and J ends lost 6 bases and 1 base, in that order; junction bases with no gene match: 8. Written as DNA, the CDR3 is TGTGCCAGCAGGGGGACAGCGAATACGAACACTGAAGCTTTCTTT. Translating gives CASRGTANTNTEAFF.

This rearrangement joins TRBV6-2 or TRBV6-3 to TRBJ1-4; no clear D. The CDR3 totals 15 residues. Germline V gives CDR1 MNHEY, CDR2 SVGEGT. Trimming shortened V by 5 bases and J by 5 bases, and 15 bases separated the two germline ends. CDR3 sequence reads: CASSADLPGNEKLFF. In DNA form, the CDR3 reads TGTGCCAGCAGTGCGGACCTCCCGGGGAATGAAAAACTGTTTTTT.

This chain joins TRBV28 and TRBJ1-2; weak D call: TRBD1 (6 bases). The CDR3 contains 14 residues. V gave up 1 base and J gave up 6 bases, with 12 bases separating them. Germline CDR1 MDHEN, CDR2 SYDVKM. The CDR3 spells CASSLLRGSDGYTF. For the CDR3, the DNA is TGTGCCAGCAGTTTATTGAGGGGGTCGGATGGCTACACCTTC.

The chain employs TRBV7-3 and TRBJ2-6, with 7 bases matching TRBD1. V was clipped by 8 bases and J by 1 base; unmatched bases: 11. The germline V gene encodes CDR1 SGHTA and CDR2 FQGTGA. The CDR3 contains 17 residues. CDR3 nucleotide sequence: TGTGCCAGCGCCCGAGACAGGGTTTCATCTGGGGCCAACGTCCTGACTTTC. Its protein is CASARDRVSSGANVLTF.

This clone was observed once. The chain is built from TRBV4-3 and TRBJ2-1; no firm D call. Germline V lookup: CDR1 LGHNA, CDR2 YSLEER. V was shortened by 4 bases and J by 0 bases, with 10 bases between the two germline ends. CDR3 size: 15 residues. CDR3 sequence (DNA): TGCGCCAGCAGCCCATCTAGATCCTCCTACAATGAGCAGTTCTTC. Translated: CASSPSRSSYNEQFF.

This clone occurred a few times. Here the CDR3 reads CASSFWRGSSYNEQFF. CDR3 in DNA: TGTGCCAGCAGCTTTTGGCGGGGGAGCTCCTACAATGAGCAGTTCTTC. The chain couples TRBV7-2 to TRBJ2-1; TRBD2 aligns across 7 bases. With V trimmed by 3 bases and J by 0 bases, 5 bases remained unmatched. Germline CDR1 is SGHTA and CDR2 is FQGNSA. The CDR3 spans 16 residues.

The rearrangement uses TRBV5-1 and TRBJ2-2; no clear D gene. This CDR3 contains 11 residues. The V and J ends lost 4 bases and 7 bases respectively, with 5 bases between them. Germline CDR1 reads SGHRS; CDR2 reads YFSETQ. CDR3 sequence: CASSILGELFF. CDR3 DNA sequence: TGCGCCAGCAGCATTCTCGGGGAGCTGTTTTTT.

The genes are TRBV3-1 (or the pseudogene TRBV3-2) and TRBJ1-4; 12 bases line up with TRBD1. V lost 0 bases, J lost 4 bases, and 6 bases stayed unmatched. The germline V gene has CDR1 LGHDT and CDR2 YNNKEL (reference sequence). This CDR3 has 18 amino acids. The CDR3 DNA sequence: TGTGCCAGCAGCCAAGATAGGGACAGGGGGCTCTATAATGAAAAACTGTTTTTT. Translating it yields CASSQDRDRGLYNEKLFF.

CDR3 protein: CASNGLAGGSTDTQYF. CDR3 nucleotide sequence: TGTGCCAGCAACGGACTAGCGGGGGGGAGCACAGATACGCAGTATTTT. The rearrangement uses TRBV19 and TRBJ2-3; 15 bases match TRBD2. Trimming removed 9 bases from V and 0 bases from J; junction bases left unmatched: 4. This CDR3 has 16 amino acids. Germline CDR1 is LNHDA and CDR2 is SQIVND (reference sequence).

The chain employs TRBV6-1 and TRBJ1-2, with a weak D call TRBD1 (5 bases). The germline V gene encodes CDR1 MNHNS and CDR2 SASEGT. Trimming took 1 base from V and 2 from J, leaving 11 bases between them. CDR3 length equals 15 residues. CDR3 protein: CASSEVAGSNYGYTF. CDR3 DNA sequence: TGTGCCAGCAGTGAAGTTGCAGGGTCGAACTATGGCTACACCTTC.

This chain links TRBV5-8 with TRBJ2-7, with D possibly matching TRBD2 (7 bases). This CDR3 spans 16 amino acids. The V end lost 2 bases, the J end lost 0 bases, and 15 bases lay between the germline ends. Per germline, CDR1 SGHTS and CDR2 YDEGEE. The CDR3 loop is CASSFGSGGLSYEQYF. CDR3 sequence (DNA): TGTGCCAGCAGCTTCGGGTCGGGGGGCCTCTCCTACGAGCAGTACTTC.

J is TRBJ2-7 and V is TRBV4-3, with a weak D call TRBD2 (6 bases). From germline, CDR1 is LGHNA and CDR2 YSLEER. V dropped 4 bases and J dropped 5 bases, with 24 bases sitting between them. The CDR3 contains 17 residues. The CDR3 coding sequence is TGCGCCAGCAGCCCAATGGGAGGAGCAGGGATTTACCACGAGCAGTACTTC. Protein: CASSPMGGAGIYHEQYF.

The rearrangement joins TRBV5-1 to TRBJ2-1, with D perhaps matching TRBD2 (7 bases). CDR3 size: 17 residues. Germline V gene data show CDR1 as SGHRS and CDR2 as YFSETQ. V shed 4 bases and J shed 5 bases, with 22 bases lying between them. This CDR3 is CASSPRGGGRANNEQFF. In DNA form, the CDR3 reads TGCGCCAGCAGCCCTCGGGGCGGGGGCCGAGCTAACAATGAGCAGTTCTTC. The full variable domain, rest sourced from reference TRBV5-1 and TRBJ2-1, is KAGVTQTPRYLIKTRGQQVTLSCSPISGHRSVSWYQQTPGQGLQFLFEYFSETQRNKGNFPGRFSGRQFSNSRSEMNVSTLELGDSALYLCASSPRGGGRANNEQFFGPGTRLTVL.

The V call is TRBV29-1, the J call TRBJ2-7; D perhaps matches TRBD2 (6 bases). Per germline, CDR1 SQVTM and CDR2 ANQGSEA. V lost 3 bases, J lost 2 bases, and 8 bases lay in between. The CDR3 totals 12 residues. The CDR3 DNA reads as TGCAGCGTTGACGGGGGAGCCTACGAGCAGTACTTC. This codes for CSVDGGAYEQYF.